This paragraph reports one T cell receptor (beta chain). The data were obtained in a study of blood T cell repertoires in COVID-19. Study-level background: The origin of the acute and convalescent COVID-19 samples was the United States, Italy and Spain. Nucleic acid was either cDNA or gDNA, and it came from T cells, B-cell-depleted T cells, or PBMCs.

As handled by the study authors: Scientists estimated how many nucleated cells there were by amplifying reference gene primers. The repertoire was sequenced with immunoSEQ multiplex PCR; TCRdb's copy has only in-frame clones and lacks some. The V and J calls and clone size are taken from that table; D and trimming were inferred from the DNA. The sample has tens of thousands of clones; under 80% are singletons. Germline assignment: CDR1 MRHNA and CDR2 SNTAGT. V lost 3 bases and J 4 bases, leaving 6 bases between the germline ends. The CDR3 consists of 12 residues. The sequencing sample was made of peripheral blood. The sequence came from a human donor in a cohort sampled during active COVID-19. V is TRBV6-4 and J is TRBJ1-2; no clear D. CDR3 nucleotide sequence: TGTGCCAGCAGTGATCCCCTCTATGGCTACACCTTC. Translating gives CASSDPLYGYTF.